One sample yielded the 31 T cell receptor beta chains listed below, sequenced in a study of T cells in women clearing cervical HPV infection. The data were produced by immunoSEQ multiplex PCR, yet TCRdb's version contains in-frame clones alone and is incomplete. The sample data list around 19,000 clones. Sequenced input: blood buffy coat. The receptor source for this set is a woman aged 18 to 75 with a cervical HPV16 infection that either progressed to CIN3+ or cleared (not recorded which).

Incomplete CDR3 DNA: TGTGCCAGTAGTATAGTAGGAGGAAGGGCGCAAGAGACG. Translation: CASSIVGGRAQET. The entire CDR3 protein is CASSIVGGRAQETQYF. The chain recombines TRBV19 with TRBJ2-3; D may be TRBD2 (5 bases). The read falls 3 residues short of the CDR3 end, and the missing part is taken from the germline J gene. This CDR3 is built from 16 residues. CDR1 is LNHDA and CDR2 is SQIVND in the germline V gene (reference sequence).

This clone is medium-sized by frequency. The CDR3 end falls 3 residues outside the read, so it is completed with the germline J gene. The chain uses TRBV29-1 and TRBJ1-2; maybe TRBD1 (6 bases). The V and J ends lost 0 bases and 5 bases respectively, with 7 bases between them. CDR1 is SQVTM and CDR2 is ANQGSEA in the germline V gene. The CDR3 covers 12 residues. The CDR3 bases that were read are TGCAGCGTTGAAGATCAGGGGTATGGC. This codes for CSVEDQGYG. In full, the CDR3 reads CSVEDQGYGYTF.

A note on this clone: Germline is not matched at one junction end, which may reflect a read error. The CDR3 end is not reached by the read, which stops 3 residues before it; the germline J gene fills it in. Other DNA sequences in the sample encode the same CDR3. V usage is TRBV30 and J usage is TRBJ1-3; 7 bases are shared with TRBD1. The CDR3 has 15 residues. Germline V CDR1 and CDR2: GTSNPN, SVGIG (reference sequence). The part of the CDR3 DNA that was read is TGTGCCTGGAGTGGTCGCAGGGGGGAGAGGAACACA. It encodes CAWSGRRGERNT. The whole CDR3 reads CAWSGRRGERNTIYF.

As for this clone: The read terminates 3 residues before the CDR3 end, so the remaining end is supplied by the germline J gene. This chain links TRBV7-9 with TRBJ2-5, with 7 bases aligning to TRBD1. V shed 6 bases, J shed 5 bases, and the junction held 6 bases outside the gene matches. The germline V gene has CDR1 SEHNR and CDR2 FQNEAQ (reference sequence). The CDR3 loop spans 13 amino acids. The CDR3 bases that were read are TGTGCCAGCAGTTGGGAAGGGGGCGAGACC. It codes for CASSWEGGET. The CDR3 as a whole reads CASSWEGGETQYF. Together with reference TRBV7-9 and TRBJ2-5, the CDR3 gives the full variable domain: DTGVSQNPRHKITKRGQNVTFRCDPISEHNRLYWYRQTLGQGPEFLTYFQNEAQLEKSRLLSDRFSAERPKGSFSTLEIQRTEQGDSAMYLCASSWEGGETQYFGPGTRLLVL.

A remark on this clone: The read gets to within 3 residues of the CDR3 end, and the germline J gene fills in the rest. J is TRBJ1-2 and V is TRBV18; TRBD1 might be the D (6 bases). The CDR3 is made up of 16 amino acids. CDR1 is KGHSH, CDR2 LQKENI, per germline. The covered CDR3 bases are TGTGCCAGCTCCCCGGACTCGCGGGGGGACACAGATACC. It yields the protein CASSPDSRGDTDT. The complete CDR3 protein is CASSPDSRGDTDTYTF.

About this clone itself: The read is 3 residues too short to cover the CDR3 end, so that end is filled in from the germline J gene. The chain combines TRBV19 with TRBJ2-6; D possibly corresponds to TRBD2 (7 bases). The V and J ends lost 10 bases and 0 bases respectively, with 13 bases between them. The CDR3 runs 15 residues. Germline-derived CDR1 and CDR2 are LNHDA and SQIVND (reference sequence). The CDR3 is CATLGGASGANVLTF. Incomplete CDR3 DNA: TGTGCCACCCTAGGGGGGGCCTCTGGGGCCAACGTC.

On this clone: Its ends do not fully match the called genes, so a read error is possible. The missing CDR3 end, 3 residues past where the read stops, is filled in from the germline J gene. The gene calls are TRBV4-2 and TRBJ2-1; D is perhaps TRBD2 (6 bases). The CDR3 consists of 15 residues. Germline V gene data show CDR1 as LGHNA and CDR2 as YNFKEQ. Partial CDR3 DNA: TGCGCCAGCAGCCAGCGGGCCCCGTGGGATAATGAG. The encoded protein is CASSQRAPWDNE. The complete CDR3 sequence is CASSQRAPWDNEQFF.

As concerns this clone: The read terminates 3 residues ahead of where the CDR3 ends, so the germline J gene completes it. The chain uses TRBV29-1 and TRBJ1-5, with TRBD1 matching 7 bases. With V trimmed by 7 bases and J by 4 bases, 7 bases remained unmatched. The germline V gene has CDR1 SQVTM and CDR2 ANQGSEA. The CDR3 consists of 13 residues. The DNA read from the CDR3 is TGCAGCGCCGGGACAGCCGTTAATCAGCCC. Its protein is CSAGTAVNQP. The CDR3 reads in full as CSAGTAVNQPQHF.

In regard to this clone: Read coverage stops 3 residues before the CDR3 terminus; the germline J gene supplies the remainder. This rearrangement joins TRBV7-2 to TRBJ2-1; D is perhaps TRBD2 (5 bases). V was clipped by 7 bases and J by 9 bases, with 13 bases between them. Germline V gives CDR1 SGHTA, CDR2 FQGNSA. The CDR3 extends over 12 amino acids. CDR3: CASNEDWTEQFF. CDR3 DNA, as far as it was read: TGTGCCAGCAACGAGGACTGGACTGAG.

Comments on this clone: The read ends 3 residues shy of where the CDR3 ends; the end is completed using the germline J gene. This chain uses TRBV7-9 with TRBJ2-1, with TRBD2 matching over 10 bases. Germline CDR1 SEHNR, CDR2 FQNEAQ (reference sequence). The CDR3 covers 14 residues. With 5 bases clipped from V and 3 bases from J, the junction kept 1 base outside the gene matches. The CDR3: CASSQRGGYNEQFF. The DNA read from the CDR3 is TGTGCCAGCAGCCAGCGGGGGGGCTACAATGAG.

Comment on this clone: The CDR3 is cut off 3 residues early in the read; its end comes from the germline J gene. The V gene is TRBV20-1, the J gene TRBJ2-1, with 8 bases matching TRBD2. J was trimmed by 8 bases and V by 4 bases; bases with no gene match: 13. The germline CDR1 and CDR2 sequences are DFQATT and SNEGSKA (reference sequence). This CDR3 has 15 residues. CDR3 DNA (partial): TGCAGTGCTAACCCCGGGACTAGGGTCTCCGATGAG. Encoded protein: CSANPGTRVSDE. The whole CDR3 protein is CSANPGTRVSDEQFF.

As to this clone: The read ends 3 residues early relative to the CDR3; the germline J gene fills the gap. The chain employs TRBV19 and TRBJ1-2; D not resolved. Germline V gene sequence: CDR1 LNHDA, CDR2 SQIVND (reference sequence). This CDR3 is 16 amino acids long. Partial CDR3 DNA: TGTGCCAGTAGCCCAAACCTGAATACTCGCACAGATACC. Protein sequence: CASSPNLNTRTDT. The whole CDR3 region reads CASSPNLNTRTDTYTF.

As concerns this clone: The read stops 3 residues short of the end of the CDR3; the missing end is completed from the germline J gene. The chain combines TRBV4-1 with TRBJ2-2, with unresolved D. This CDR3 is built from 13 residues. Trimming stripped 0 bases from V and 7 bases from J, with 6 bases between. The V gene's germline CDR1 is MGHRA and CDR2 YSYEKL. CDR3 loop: CASSQDLRGELFF. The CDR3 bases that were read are TGCGCCAGCAGCCAAGATCTACGCGGGGAG.

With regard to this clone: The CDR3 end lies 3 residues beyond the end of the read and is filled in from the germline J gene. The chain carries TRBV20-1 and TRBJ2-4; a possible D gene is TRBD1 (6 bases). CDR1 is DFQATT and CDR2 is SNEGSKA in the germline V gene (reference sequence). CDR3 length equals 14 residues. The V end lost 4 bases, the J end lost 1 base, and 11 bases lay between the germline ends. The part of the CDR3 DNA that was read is TGCAGTGCTATGGGGGCCAGGGCCAAAAACATT. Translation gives CSAMGARAKNI. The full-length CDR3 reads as CSAMGARAKNIQYF.

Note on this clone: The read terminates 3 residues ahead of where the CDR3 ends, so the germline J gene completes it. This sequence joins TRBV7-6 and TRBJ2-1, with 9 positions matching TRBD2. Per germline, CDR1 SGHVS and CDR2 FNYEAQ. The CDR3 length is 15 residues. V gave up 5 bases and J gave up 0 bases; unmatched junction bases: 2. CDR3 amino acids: CASSKRGDSYNEQFF. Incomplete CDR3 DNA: TGTGCCAGCAGCAAGCGGGGGGACTCCTACAATGAG.

The CDR3 is CASSAATGGLTTLNTEAFF. The DNA read from the CDR3 is TGTGCCAGTAGTGCGGCGACAGGGGGCCTTACTACCTTGAACACTGAA. The chain recombines TRBV19 with TRBJ1-1, with 10 nucleotides matching TRBD1. The CDR3 extends 3 residues past the end of the read, so its final part is completed from the germline J gene. This CDR3 region has 19 residues. Germline values: CDR1 LNHDA, CDR2 SQIVND (reference sequence). Unmatched junction bases numbered 15, after V lost 5 bases and J lost 0 bases.

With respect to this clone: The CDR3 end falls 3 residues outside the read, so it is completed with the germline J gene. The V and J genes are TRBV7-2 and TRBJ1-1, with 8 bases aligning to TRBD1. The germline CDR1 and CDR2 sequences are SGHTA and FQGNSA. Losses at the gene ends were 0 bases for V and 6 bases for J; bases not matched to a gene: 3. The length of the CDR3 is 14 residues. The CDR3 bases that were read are TGTGCCAGCAGCTTAGCGCCAGGGGGCTCTGAA. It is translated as CASSLAPGGSE. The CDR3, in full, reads CASSLAPGGSEAFF.

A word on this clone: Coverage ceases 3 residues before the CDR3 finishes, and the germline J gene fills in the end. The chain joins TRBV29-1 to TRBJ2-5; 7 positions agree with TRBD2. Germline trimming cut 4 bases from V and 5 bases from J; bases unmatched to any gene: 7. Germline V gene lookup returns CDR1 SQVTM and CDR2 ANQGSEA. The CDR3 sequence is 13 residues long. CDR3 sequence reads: CSVGNGGSETQYF. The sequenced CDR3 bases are TGCAGCGTTGGGAACGGGGGGTCTGAGACC.

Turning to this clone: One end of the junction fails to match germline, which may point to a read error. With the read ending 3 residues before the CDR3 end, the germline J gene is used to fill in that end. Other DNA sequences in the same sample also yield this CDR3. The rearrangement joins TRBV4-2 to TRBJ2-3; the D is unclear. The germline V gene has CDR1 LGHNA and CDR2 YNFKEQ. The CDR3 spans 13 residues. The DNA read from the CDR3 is TGCGCCAGCAGCCAAGATTCGGGAGATACG. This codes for CASSQDSGDT. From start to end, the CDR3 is CASSQDSGDTQYF.

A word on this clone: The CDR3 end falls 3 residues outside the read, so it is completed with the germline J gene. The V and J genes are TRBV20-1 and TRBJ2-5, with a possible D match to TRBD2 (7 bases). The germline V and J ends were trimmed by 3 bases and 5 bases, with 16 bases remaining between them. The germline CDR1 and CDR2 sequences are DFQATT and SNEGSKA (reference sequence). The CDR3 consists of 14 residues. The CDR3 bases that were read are TGCAGTGCTAGTAGGGGGGGCGGTTTGGAGACC. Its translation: CSASRGGGLET. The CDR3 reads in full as CSASRGGGLETQYF.

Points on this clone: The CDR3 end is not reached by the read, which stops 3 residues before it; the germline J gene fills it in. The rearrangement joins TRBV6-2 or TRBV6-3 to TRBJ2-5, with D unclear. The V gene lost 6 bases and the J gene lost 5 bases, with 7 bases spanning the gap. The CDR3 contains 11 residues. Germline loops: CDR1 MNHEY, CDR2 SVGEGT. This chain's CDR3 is CASRLGETQYF. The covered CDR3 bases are TGTGCCAGCAGGTTAGGGGAGACC.

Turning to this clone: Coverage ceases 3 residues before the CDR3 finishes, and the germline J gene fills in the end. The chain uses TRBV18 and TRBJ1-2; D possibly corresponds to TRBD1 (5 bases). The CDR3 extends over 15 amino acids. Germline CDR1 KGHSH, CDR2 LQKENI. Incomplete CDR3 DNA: TGTGCCAGCTCACCCTCAACTAGCGGGGGTCAAGAC. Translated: CASSPSTSGGQD. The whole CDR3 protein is CASSPSTSGGQDYTF.

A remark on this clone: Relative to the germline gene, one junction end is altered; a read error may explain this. This chain's CDR3 is CASSPKGGGRPETQYF. CDR3 DNA (partial): TGCGCCAGCAGCCCCAAGGGCGGGGGGCGCCCAGAGACC. The chain carries TRBV4-2 and TRBJ2-5; 8 bases agree with TRBD2. The read ends 3 residues before the CDR3 terminus; that terminus is restored from the germline J gene. The CDR3 contains 16 residues. CDR1 is LGHNA and CDR2 is YNFKEQ in the germline V gene.

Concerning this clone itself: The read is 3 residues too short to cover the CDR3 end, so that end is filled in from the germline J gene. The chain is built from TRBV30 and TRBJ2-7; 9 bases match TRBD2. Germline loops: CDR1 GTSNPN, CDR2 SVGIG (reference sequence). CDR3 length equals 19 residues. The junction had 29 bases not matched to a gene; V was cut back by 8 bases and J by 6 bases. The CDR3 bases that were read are TGTGCCCGAGATCTGGTATGGGCTAGCGGGGCCTTTGGGGTGGGCGAG. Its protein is CARDLVWASGAFGVGE. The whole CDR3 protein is CARDLVWASGAFGVGEQYF.

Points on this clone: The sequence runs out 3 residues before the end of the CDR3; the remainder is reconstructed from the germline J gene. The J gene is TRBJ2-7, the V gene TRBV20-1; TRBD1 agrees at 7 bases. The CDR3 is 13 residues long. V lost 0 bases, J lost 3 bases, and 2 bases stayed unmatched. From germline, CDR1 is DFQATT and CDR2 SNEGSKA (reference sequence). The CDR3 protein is CSARDGTDYEQYF. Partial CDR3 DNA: TGCAGTGCTAGAGACGGGACAGACTACGAG.

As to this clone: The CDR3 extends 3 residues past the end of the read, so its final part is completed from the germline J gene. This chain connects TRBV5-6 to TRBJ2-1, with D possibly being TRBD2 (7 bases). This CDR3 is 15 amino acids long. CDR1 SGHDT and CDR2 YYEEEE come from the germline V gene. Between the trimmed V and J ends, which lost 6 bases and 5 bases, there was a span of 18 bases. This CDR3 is CASIERGGWDNEQFF. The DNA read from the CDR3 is TGTGCCAGCATAGAAAGGGGGGGATGGGACAATGAG.

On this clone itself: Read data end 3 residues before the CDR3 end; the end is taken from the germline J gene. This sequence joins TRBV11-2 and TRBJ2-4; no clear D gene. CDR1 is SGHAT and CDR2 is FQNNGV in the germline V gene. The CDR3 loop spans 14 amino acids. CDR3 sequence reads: CASSLERVSYGQYF. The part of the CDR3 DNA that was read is TGTGCCAGCAGCTTAGAACGGGTTTCCTATGGT.

Partial CDR3 DNA: TGTGCCAGCAGCCAAGGGGAGACAGGACGGCGTCAGCCC. As protein: CASSQGETGRRQP. In full, the CDR3 is CASSQGETGRRQPQHF. The chain is built from TRBV14 and TRBJ1-5; a possible D gene is TRBD1 (6 bases). The read ends 3 residues shy of where the CDR3 ends; the end is completed using the germline J gene. The CDR3 runs to 16 residues. Trimming stripped 1 base from V and 6 bases from J, with 16 bases between. Germline V gives CDR1 SGHDN, CDR2 FVKESK.

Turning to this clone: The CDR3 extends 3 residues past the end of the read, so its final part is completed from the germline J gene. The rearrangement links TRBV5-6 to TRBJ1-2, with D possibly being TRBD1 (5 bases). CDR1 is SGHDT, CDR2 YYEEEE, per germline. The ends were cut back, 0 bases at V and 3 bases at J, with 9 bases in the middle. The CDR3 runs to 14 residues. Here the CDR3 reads CASSLVAGHYGYTF. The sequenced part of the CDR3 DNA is TGTGCCAGCAGCTTGGTCGCAGGGCACTATGGC.

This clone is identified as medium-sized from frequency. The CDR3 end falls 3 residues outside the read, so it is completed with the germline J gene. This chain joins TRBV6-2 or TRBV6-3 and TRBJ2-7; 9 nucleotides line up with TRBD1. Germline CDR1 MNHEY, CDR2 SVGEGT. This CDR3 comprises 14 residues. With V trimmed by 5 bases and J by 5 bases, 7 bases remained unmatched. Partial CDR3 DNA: TGTGCCAGCAGTGGACCGGGACAGGGCCACGAG. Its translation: CASSGPGQGHE. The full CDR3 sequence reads CASSGPGQGHEQYF.

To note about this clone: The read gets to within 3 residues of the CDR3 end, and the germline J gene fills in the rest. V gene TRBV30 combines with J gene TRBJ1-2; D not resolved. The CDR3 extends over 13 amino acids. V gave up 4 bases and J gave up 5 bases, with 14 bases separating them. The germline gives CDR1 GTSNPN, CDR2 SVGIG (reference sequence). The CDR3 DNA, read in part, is TGTGCCTGGAATGACCAGTCTAGGTATGGC. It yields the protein CAWNDQSRYG. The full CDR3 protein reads CAWNDQSRYGYTF.